This entry lists 29 T cell receptor beta chains sequenced from one sample in a study of cytotoxic CD8 clonotypes in ibrutinib-treated CLL. Using immunoSEQ multiplex PCR, the repertoire was profiled, and TCRdb retains in-frame clones only, with some absent. The sample lists fewer than 50,000 clones; over 60% were seen once. Sequenced material: PBMCs, taken after 24 months of ibrutinib treatment. The source is a human donor with chronic lymphocytic leukemia.

The J gene is TRBJ1-4, the V gene TRBV19; D may be TRBD1 (5 bases). Germline loops: CDR1 LNHDA, CDR2 SQIVND (reference sequence). V lost 4 bases to trimming and J lost 7 bases, with 10 bases between them. This CDR3 region has 13 residues. CDR3 residues: CASSTRQSEKLFF. The CDR3 bases are TGTGCCAGTAGTACTCGACAGTCTGAAAAACTGTTTTTT.

The chain is built from TRBV5-1 and TRBJ1-4; D unclear. In germline, CDR1 is SGHRS, CDR2 YFSETQ. The CDR3 runs 15 residues. With 0 bases removed from V and 7 bases from J, the gap between germline ends came to 13 bases. CDR3 sequence reads: CASSLEGGSSEKLFF. Written as DNA, the CDR3 is TGCGCCAGCAGCTTGGAGGGAGGGAGTTCTGAAAAACTGTTTTTT.

V gene TRBV5-6 combines with J gene TRBJ2-5; maybe TRBD1 (6 bases). CDR3 length: 15 residues. Germline-derived CDR1 and CDR2 are SGHDT and YYEEEE. V was clipped by 1 base and J by 3 bases, with 13 bases between them. CDR3 coding DNA: TGTGCCAGCAGCTTGAGATTCCAGGGGAAAGAGACCCAGTACTTC. Translation: CASSLRFQGKETQYF. The variable domain in full, with the rest retrieved from reference TRBV5-6 and TRBJ2-5, is DAGVTQSPTHLIKTRGQQVTLRCSPKSGHDTVSWYQQALGQGPQFIFQYYEEEERQRGNFPDRFSGHQFPNYSSELNVNALLLGDSALYLCASSLRFQGKETQYFGPGTRLLVL.

This clone showed up just a few times. This chain joins TRBV18 and TRBJ1-1; D uncertain. CDR1 and CDR2 (germline): KGHSH, LQKENI. The length of the CDR3 is 13 residues. The V end was cut by 2 bases, the J end by 3 bases, with 7 bases between. The CDR3 is CASSPVQHTEAFF. For the CDR3, the DNA is TGTGCCAGCTCACCAGTCCAACACACTGAAGCTTTCTTT.

The V call is TRBV5-6, the J call TRBJ2-7, with unresolved D. The CDR3 has 15 amino acids. V gave up 0 bases and J gave up 2 bases, with 12 bases separating them. The germline CDR1 and CDR2 sequences are SGHDT and YYEEEE. For the CDR3, the DNA is TGTGCCAGCAGCTTGGTCTATCCGGGTGCCTACGAGCAGTACTTC. Its translation: CASSLVYPGAYEQYF.

The J gene is TRBJ1-1, the V gene TRBV28, with D uncertain. The CDR3 sequence is 11 residues long. Trimming cost V 3 bases and J 8 bases, with 7 bases left between them. The germline V gene has CDR1 MDHEN and CDR2 SYDVKM. CDR3 protein: CASSLRWEAFF. The CDR3 nucleotides are TGTGCCAGCAGTTTGAGATGGGAAGCTTTCTTT. The full variable domain, in which reference TRBV28 and TRBJ1-1 provide the parts outside the CDR3, is DVKVTQSSRYLVKRTGEKVFLECVQDMDHENMFWYRQDPGLGLRLIYFSYDVKMKEKGDIPEGYSVSREKKERFSLILESASTNQTSMYLCASSLRWEAFFGQGTRLTVV.

This rearrangement joins TRBV7-2 to TRBJ1-1; D unclear. The germline CDR1 and CDR2 sequences are SGHTA and FQGNSA. With 1 base removed from V and 4 bases from J, the gap between germline ends came to 10 bases. CDR3 size: 14 residues. The CDR3 is CASSLVPESTEAFF. The CDR3 region has the DNA TGTGCCAGCAGCTTAGTACCAGAATCCACTGAAGCTTTCTTT.

This clone has a handful of counts. The chain combines TRBV7-3 with TRBJ2-2; D might be TRBD1 or TRBD2, each matching 5 bases. Trimming removed 5 bases from V and 6 bases from J, with 16 bases in between. In germline, CDR1 is SGHTA, CDR2 FQGTGA. The CDR3 has 15 residues. CDR3 loop: CASSLRGVGAGELFF. The CDR3 DNA reads TGTGCCAGCAGCCTACGCGGCGTGGGGGCCGGGGAGCTGTTTTTT.

The chain is built from TRBV27 and TRBJ2-7; D uncertain. The length of the CDR3 is 15 residues. CDR1 is MNHEY, CDR2 SMNVEV, per germline (reference sequence). Trimming removed 4 bases from V and 3 bases from J, with 16 bases in between. This chain's CDR3 is CASSSLDARVYEQYF. The CDR3 nucleotides read TGTGCCAGCAGTTCCCTCGACGCTAGAGTCTACGAGCAGTACTTC.

J is TRBJ2-1 and V is TRBV2, with a tentative D call TRBD1 (6 bases). Germline loops: CDR1 SNHLY, CDR2 FYNNEI. Trimming removed 5 bases from V and 8 bases from J, with 16 bases in between. CDR3 length equals 14 residues. Written as DNA, the CDR3 is TGTGCCAGCAGTACCCGGGACAACGAGGATGAGCAGTTCTTC. It yields the protein CASSTRDNEDEQFF.

V is TRBV19 and J is TRBJ2-7; 7 bases line up with TRBD2. V was pared by 4 bases and J by 3 bases, with 9 bases of the junction left unmatched. Germline V gene data show CDR1 as LNHDA and CDR2 as SQIVND (reference sequence). This CDR3 has 15 amino acids. The CDR3 protein is CASSRSGGVGYEQYF. The CDR3 DNA sequence: TGTGCCAGTAGTAGGTCGGGGGGAGTCGGCTACGAGCAGTACTTC.

This chain uses TRBV5-5 with TRBJ2-7, with D unclear. V gave up 1 base and J gave up 2 bases, with 7 bases separating them. The length of the CDR3 is 13 residues. Germline V CDR1 and CDR2: SGHKS, YYEKEE (reference sequence). The CDR3 reads CASSLLATYEQYF. The CDR3 coding sequence is TGTGCCAGCAGCTTGTTGGCGACCTACGAGCAGTACTTC.

This clone appeared a few times. The chain carries TRBV6-1 and TRBJ2-7, with a possible D match to TRBD1 (6 bases). Trimming stripped 6 bases from V and 1 base from J, with 10 bases between. The CDR3 contains 13 residues. Germline lookup yields CDR1 MNHNS and CDR2 SASEGT. CDR3 in amino acids: CASRDGQSYEQYF. CDR3 coding DNA: TGTGCCAGCAGGGATGGACAGTCCTACGAGCAGTACTTC.

The rearrangement uses TRBV5-1 and TRBJ1-4; 7 bases agree with TRBD1. In germline, CDR1 is SGHRS, CDR2 YFSETQ. The CDR3 covers 15 residues. The J segment lost 6 bases and the V segment lost 4 bases, leaving 9 bases of the junction unmatched. CDR3 loop: CASSPFPGGDEKLFF. The CDR3 DNA is TGCGCCAGCAGCCCGTTCCCAGGGGGGGATGAAAAACTGTTTTTT.

This chain uses TRBV16 with TRBJ1-2, with D unresolved. Trimming left V 3 bases short and J 13 bases short, with 21 bases between. CDR1 is KGHSY, CDR2 FQNENV, per germline. The CDR3 consists of 14 residues. The CDR3 reads CASSHGSETQPRTF. CDR3 DNA: TGTGCCAGCAGCCATGGGTCCGAGACGCAGCCCCGCACCTTC.

The chain has TRBV4-2 and TRBJ2-5; D might be TRBD1 (5 bases). Germline V lookup: CDR1 LGHNA, CDR2 YNFKEQ. The CDR3 sequence is 16 residues long. Trimming removed 1 base from V and 2 bases from J, with 14 bases in between. The CDR3 loop is CASSQGTGTLQETQYF. CDR3 coding DNA: TGTGCCAGCAGCCAAGGTACAGGAACGTTGCAAGAGACCCAGTACTTC.

For the CDR3, the DNA is TGTGCCAGCAGCCCCGGCGGGACAGGGATCTACGAGCAGTACTTC. As protein: CASSPGGTGIYEQYF. The J gene is TRBJ2-7, the V gene TRBV7-8, with 9 bases matching TRBD1. The V gene end was trimmed by 5 bases and the J gene end by 3 bases; junction bases not matched to a gene: 8. The CDR3 loop spans 15 amino acids. CDR1 and CDR2 (germline): SGHVS, FQNEAQ.

This chain uses TRBV29-1 with TRBJ1-5; the D gene is possibly TRBD1 (5 bases). Germline CDR1 and CDR2: SQVTM and ANQGSEA. CDR3 size: 13 residues. V was pared by 7 bases and J by 6 bases, with 16 bases between. The CDR3 DNA follows: TGCAGCGCCTCTCTGGGGGAAGGTCAGCCCCAGCATTTT. Amino acids: CSASLGEGQPQHF.

This clone was observed a few times. The CDR3 nucleotides read TGTGCCAGCATTCTTTCGCCGGTCTCTGGGGCCAACGTCCTGACTTTC. Translation gives CASILSPVSGANVLTF. V usage is TRBV5-6 and J usage is TRBJ2-6; no clear D gene. From germline, CDR1 is SGHDT and CDR2 YYEEEE. CDR3 length: 16 amino acids. V gave up 6 bases and J gave up 0 bases, with 13 bases separating them.

The rearrangement uses TRBV9 and TRBJ2-7; 7 bases map to TRBD2. The CDR3 extends over 17 amino acids. Germline CDR1 reads SGDLS; CDR2 reads YYNGEE. The V and J ends lost 0 bases and 1 base, in that order; junction bases with no gene match: 10. The CDR3 is CASSVGTAGVTSYEQYF. The CDR3 nucleotides are TGTGCCAGCAGCGTAGGGACTGCGGGAGTCACTTCCTACGAGCAGTACTTC.

V is TRBV15 and J is TRBJ1-1; possibly TRBD1 for D (5 bases). The CDR3 loop spans 15 amino acids. Trimming removed 4 bases from V and 11 bases from J, with 23 bases in between. CDR1 and CDR2 from the germline V gene are LNHNV and YYDKDF (reference sequence). The CDR3 sequence is CATSTFEGRHIGAFF. The CDR3 coding sequence is TGTGCCACCAGCACCTTTGAGGGGCGCCACATAGGGGCTTTCTTT.

The chain uses TRBV10-1 and TRBJ1-1; the D gene is possibly TRBD1 (6 bases). Germline CDR1 reads WNHNN; CDR2 reads SYGVQD (reference sequence). V dropped 5 bases and J dropped 4 bases, with 17 bases sitting between them. The CDR3 consists of 15 residues. The CDR3 loop is CASSRGRGFSTEAFF. CDR3 bases: TGCGCCAGCAGTCGGGGCAGGGGCTTTTCCACTGAAGCTTTCTTT.

The CDR3 spells CASTVRGQGGYTF. For the CDR3, the DNA is TGTGCCAGCACCGTACGGGGACAGGGTGGCTACACCTTC. V usage is TRBV5-4 and J usage is TRBJ1-2, with TRBD1 identical over 9 bases. After removal of 6 bases from V and 7 bases from J, the junction contained 7 bases not matched to a gene. CDR3 length equals 13 residues. Germline CDR1 SGHNT, CDR2 YYREEE (reference sequence).

The chain uses TRBV30 and TRBJ2-5; D is unclear. CDR3 length: 12 residues. Germline V gene lookup returns CDR1 GTSNPN and CDR2 SVGIG (reference sequence). V lost 5 bases and J lost 5, with 12 bases in between. The CDR3 loop reads CAWQQDQETQYF. For the CDR3, the DNA is TGTGCCTGGCAACAAGATCAGGAGACCCAGTACTTC.

The V and J genes are TRBV18 and TRBJ2-7; 7 bases agree with TRBD2. Germline V gives CDR1 KGHSH, CDR2 LQKENI. J gave up 2 bases and V 6 bases, and 10 bases lay outside the gene matches. The CDR3 covers 15 residues. CDR3 protein: CASSRSGEQTYEQYF. CDR3 nucleotide sequence: TGTGCCAGCTCCCGAAGCGGGGAGCAAACCTACGAGCAGTACTTC. Using reference TRBV18 and TRBJ2-7 for the parts outside the CDR3, the full variable domain is NAGVMQNPRHLVRRRGQEARLRCSPMKGHSHVYWYRQLPEEGLKFMVYLQKENIIDESGMPKERFSAEFPKEGPSILRIQQVVRGDSAAYFCASSRSGEQTYEQYFGPGTRLTVT.

V gene TRBV27 combines with J gene TRBJ1-1; D unclear. From germline, CDR1 is MNHEY and CDR2 SMNVEV (reference sequence). Trimming removed 3 bases at V and 6 bases at J, with 11 bases between. This CDR3 is built from 13 residues. This CDR3 is CASSLREPAEAFF. In DNA form, the CDR3 reads TGTGCCAGCAGTTTGAGGGAACCAGCTGAAGCTTTCTTT.

This rearrangement joins TRBV9 to TRBJ1-3; maybe TRBD1 (5 bases). The CDR3 consists of 17 residues. Per the germline V gene, CDR1 is SGDLS and CDR2 is YYNGEE. Trimming pared 0 bases from V and 0 bases from J, leaving 13 bases between. In nucleotides, the CDR3 is TGTGCCAGCAGCGTAGAATGGTCGGGGCACTCTGGAAACACCATATATTTT. Protein: CASSVEWSGHSGNTIYF.

The chain employs TRBV5-4 and TRBJ1-2, with D hard to call. Germline V CDR1 and CDR2: SGHNT, YYREEE (reference sequence). CDR3 length: 14 amino acids. V shed 4 bases and J shed 2 bases, with 12 bases lying between them. Written as DNA, the CDR3 is TGTGCCAGCAGCCCCGGCCCCGCAAACTATGGCTACACCTTC. Protein: CASSPGPANYGYTF.

As concerns this clone: The junction differs from germline at one of its ends, possibly a read error. The V and J genes are TRBV14 and TRBJ2-7; no clear D. Germline lookup yields CDR1 SGHDN and CDR2 FVKESK. This CDR3 contains 11 residues. For the CDR3, the DNA is TGTGCCAGCAGCCAAGTTTCTTCTTTGGCCTTC. Translating gives CASSQVSSLAF.